The text below deals with one TCR beta chain. V was clipped by 6 bases and J by 5 bases; unmatched bases: 9. The CDR3 loop spans 15 amino acids. The data belong to a study of CD8 T cells in Susac syndrome. The overall study: At the time of blood draw, patients with Susac syndrome were therapy-naive, receiving corticosteroids, or receiving intravenous immunoglobulin alone.

Negative isolation yielded CD8+ and CD4+ T cells; FACS enriched TEMRA cells. When the RNA was reverse transcribed, random hexamers were used with an input of roughly 0.5 to 1 ug. An immunoSEQ multiplex PCR amplified TCR beta CDR3 over 54 Vbeta and 13 Jbeta. Each CDR3 protein is one row after TCRdb ran MiXCR on the immunoSEQ multiplex PCR reads. This table has about 150,000 distinct CDR3 sequences, roughly 95% appearing once. Material: CD4+ T cells from PBMCs. The chain couples TRBV12-3 or TRBV12-4 to TRBJ2-7; 11 bases are a match to TRBD2. The receptor was derived from a human donor with Susac syndrome. CDR3 DNA sequence: TGTGCCAGCAGCCCAGCACTAGCGGGAGTACACGAGCAGTACTTC. Translating gives CASSPALAGVHEQYF.